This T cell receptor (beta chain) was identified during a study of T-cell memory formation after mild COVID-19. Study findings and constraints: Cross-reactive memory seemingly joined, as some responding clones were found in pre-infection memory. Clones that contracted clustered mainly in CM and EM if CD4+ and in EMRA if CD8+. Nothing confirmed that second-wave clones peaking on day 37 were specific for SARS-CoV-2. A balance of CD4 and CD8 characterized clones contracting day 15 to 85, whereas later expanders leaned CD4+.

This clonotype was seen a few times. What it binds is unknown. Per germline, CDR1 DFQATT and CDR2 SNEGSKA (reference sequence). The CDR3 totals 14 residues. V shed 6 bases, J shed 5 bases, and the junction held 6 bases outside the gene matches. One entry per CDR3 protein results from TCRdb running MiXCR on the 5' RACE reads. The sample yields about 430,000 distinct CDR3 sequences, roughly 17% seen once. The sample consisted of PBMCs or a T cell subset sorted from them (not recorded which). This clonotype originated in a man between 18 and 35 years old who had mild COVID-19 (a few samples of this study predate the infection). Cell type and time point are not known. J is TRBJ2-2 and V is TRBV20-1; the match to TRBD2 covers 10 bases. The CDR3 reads CSARSGGLTGELFF. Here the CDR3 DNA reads TGCAGTGCCCGTAGCGGGGGGCTGACCGGGGAGCTGTTTTTT.